This passage covers 12 T cell receptor beta chains from one sample sequenced in a study of CD8 T cells in ankylosing spondylitis. These receptors have no identified antigens. TCRdb passed the 5' RACE reads through MiXCR, listing each CDR3 protein once. There are about 800,000 distinct CDR3 sequences in the sample; 10% to 15% occur only once, and about 0.5% lies in the top ten. General study points: It appeared that ankylosing spondylitis blood was characterized by a TCR beta motif of fewer than ten highly homologous variants.

The sample taken for sequencing was blood, either unsorted or a sorted T cell fraction (not recorded which). Every receptor here comes from a male donor with ankylosing spondylitis.

This clonotype occurred a few times. This sequence joins TRBV28 and TRBJ2-7; weak D call: TRBD1 (7 bases). The CDR3 is 14 amino acids. Germline CDR1 reads MDHEN; CDR2 reads SYDVKM. Between the trimmed V and J ends, which lost 6 bases and 3 bases, there was a span of 15 bases. This chain's CDR3 is CASRLQGGHYEQYF. CDR3 DNA: TGTGCCAGCAGGCTCCAGGGGGGTCACTACGAGCAGTACTTC.

The sample holds many counts of this clonotype. V usage is TRBV29-1 and J usage is TRBJ1-2; D gene unclear. Looked up from germline, CDR1 is SQVTM and CDR2 is ANQGSEA. Trimming stripped 3 bases from V and 6 bases from J, with 11 bases between. CDR3 length: 12 residues. CDR3 residues: CSVDKWPDGYTF. As DNA, the CDR3 is TGCAGCGTTGACAAGTGGCCGGATGGCTACACCTTC.

The chain uses TRBV7-3 and TRBJ2-7; D gene uncertain. The CDR3 sequence is 17 residues long. Germline V gives CDR1 SGHTA, CDR2 FQGTGA. V lost 1 base to trimming and J lost 0 bases, with 16 bases between them. Here the CDR3 reads CASSLNRDTPRSYEQYF. The CDR3 DNA reads TGTGCCAGCAGCTTAAACCGTGATACCCCGCGCTCCTACGAGCAGTACTTC. The full variable domain, with the rest looked up from reference TRBV7-3 and TRBJ2-7, is GAGVSQTPSNKVTEKGKYVELRCDPISGHTALYWYRQSLGQGPEFLIYFQGTGAADDSGLPNDRFFAVRPEGSVSTLKIQRTERGDSAVYLCASSLNRDTPRSYEQYFGPGTRLTVT.

The chain has TRBV20-1 and TRBJ1-3; tentative D call: TRBD1 (6 bases). CDR3 size: 14 residues. Germline V gene lookup returns CDR1 DFQATT and CDR2 SNEGSKA (reference sequence). V was cut by 1 base and J by 3 bases, with 10 bases left in between. In nucleotides, the CDR3 is TGCAGTGCTAGAGGGCCAGGGGATGGAAACACCATATATTTT. It is translated as CSARGPGDGNTIYF.

This clonotype was picked up many times. The rearrangement links TRBV29-1 to TRBJ1-1; weak D call: TRBD1 (5 bases). The CDR3 runs 12 residues. Germline V gene sequence: CDR1 SQVTM, CDR2 ANQGSEA. V was cut by 4 bases and J by 5 bases, with 11 bases left in between. The CDR3 coding sequence is TGCAGCGTTGTCGTTGGGGGAACTGAAGCTTTCTTT. This encodes CSVVVGGTEAFF. The variable domain in full, with the rest retrieved from reference TRBV29-1 and TRBJ1-1, is SAVISQKPSRDICQRGTSLTIQCQVDSQVTMMFWYRQQPGQSLTLIATANQGSEATYESGFVIDKFPISRPNLTFSTLTVSNMSPEDSSIYLCSVVVGGTEAFFGQGTRLTVV.

V is TRBV7-6 and J is TRBJ1-6; D gene unclear. The germline gives CDR1 SGHVS, CDR2 FNYEAQ. The V and J ends lost 1 base and 5 bases respectively, with 6 bases between them. The length of the CDR3 is 14 residues. The CDR3 reads CASSLGGHNSPLHF. In DNA, the CDR3 is TGTGCCAGCAGCTTAGGGGGTCATAATTCACCCCTCCACTTT. The full variable domain, in which reference TRBV7-6 and TRBJ1-6 provide the parts outside the CDR3, is GAGVSQSPRYKVTKRGQDVALRCDPISGHVSLYWYRQALGQGPEFLTYFNYEAQQDKSGLPNDRFSAERPEGSISTLTIQRTEQRDSAMYRCASSLGGHNSPLHFGNGTRLTVT.

At least ten counts were recorded for this clonotype. The genes are TRBV6-6 and TRBJ2-1; weak D call: TRBD1 (6 bases). V lost 8 bases and J 9 bases, leaving 11 bases between the germline ends. The CDR3 runs 11 residues. The germline V gene has CDR1 MNHNY and CDR2 SVGAGI (reference sequence). The CDR3 region has the DNA TGTGCCAGCCGTAGGACAGTTGAGCAGTTCTTC. Amino acids: CASRRTVEQFF.

This clonotype was picked up a small number of times. The chain combines TRBV20-1 with TRBJ2-1; D not resolved. The V and J ends lost 3 bases and 9 bases respectively, with 9 bases between them. The CDR3 covers 11 residues. Germline loops: CDR1 DFQATT, CDR2 SNEGSKA (reference sequence). CDR3 sequence reads: CSASFGTEQFF. DNA of the CDR3: TGCAGTGCTAGTTTCGGAACTGAGCAGTTCTTC.

This chain links TRBV7-8 with TRBJ1-5; D possibly corresponds to TRBD1 (6 bases). The CDR3 totals 15 residues. From germline, CDR1 is SGHVS and CDR2 FQNEAQ. V was trimmed by 4 bases and J by 11 bases, leaving 21 bases between them. CDR3 region: CASSSRDPRRGAQHF. The CDR3 region has the DNA TGTGCCAGCAGCTCCCGGGACCCGAGAAGGGGGGCCCAGCATTTT. The full variable domain, in which reference TRBV7-8 and TRBJ1-5 provide the parts outside the CDR3, is GAGVSQSPRYKVAKRGQDVALRCDPISGHVSLFWYQQALGQGPEFLTYFQNEAQLDKSGLPSDRFFAERPEGSVSTLKIQRTQQEDSAVYLCASSSRDPRRGAQHFGDGTRLSIL.

The gene calls are TRBV5-5 and TRBJ2-7, with D unclear. Trimming took 0 bases from V and 3 from J, leaving 7 bases between them. Germline assignment: CDR1 SGHKS and CDR2 YYEKEE (reference sequence). CDR3 length: 13 residues. The CDR3: CASSLAMSYEQYF. The CDR3 DNA reads as TGTGCCAGCAGCTTGGCCATGAGCTACGAGCAGTACTTC. The whole variable domain, filled in from reference TRBV5-5 and TRBJ2-7, reads DAGVTQSPTHLIKTRGQQVTLRCSPISGHKSVSWYQQVLGQGPQFIFQYYEKEERGRGNFPDRFSARQFPNYSSELNVNALLLGDSALYLCASSLAMSYEQYFGPGTRLTVT.

This clonotype was counted between two and nine times. The chain combines TRBV20-1 with TRBJ2-7; D possibly corresponds to TRBD1 (5 bases). The V gene lost 6 bases and the J gene lost 6 bases, with 15 bases spanning the gap. The CDR3 spans 12 residues. Germline V gene data show CDR1 as DFQATT and CDR2 as SNEGSKA (reference sequence). CDR3: CSAGRAGIEQYF. CDR3 nucleotides: TGCAGTGCCGGACGCGCAGGGATCGAGCAGTACTTC.

This clonotype was recorded at least ten times. This CDR3 is CASGSTKETQYF. The CDR3 region has the DNA TGTGCCAGTGGATCTACAAAAGAGACCCAGTACTTC. This chain joins TRBV6-5 and TRBJ2-5; D remains unclear. In germline, CDR1 is MNHEY, CDR2 SVGAGI. This CDR3 has 12 amino acids. The V gene lost 9 bases and the J gene lost 3 bases, with 11 bases spanning the gap.